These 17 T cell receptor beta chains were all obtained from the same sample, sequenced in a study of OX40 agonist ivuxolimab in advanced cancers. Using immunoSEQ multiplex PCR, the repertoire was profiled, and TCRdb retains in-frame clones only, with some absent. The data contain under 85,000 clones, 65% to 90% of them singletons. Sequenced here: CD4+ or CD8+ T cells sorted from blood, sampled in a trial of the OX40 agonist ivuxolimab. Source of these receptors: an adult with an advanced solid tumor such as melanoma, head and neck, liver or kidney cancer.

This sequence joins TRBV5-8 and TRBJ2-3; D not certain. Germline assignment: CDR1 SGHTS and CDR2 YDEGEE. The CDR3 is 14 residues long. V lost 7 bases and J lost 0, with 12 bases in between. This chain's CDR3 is CASSHGSSTDTQYF. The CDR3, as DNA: TGTGCCAGCTCCCATGGCAGTAGCACAGATACGCAGTATTTT.

CDR3 coding DNA: TGTGCCAGCAGCCCCAGTCAGTACACCGGGGAGCTGTTTTTT. It specifies CASSPSQYTGELFF. The chain links TRBV6-6 to TRBJ2-2; D ambiguous. This CDR3 has 14 residues. The V end was cut by 6 bases, the J end by 3 bases, with 11 bases between. In germline, CDR1 is MNHNY, CDR2 SVGAGI (reference sequence).

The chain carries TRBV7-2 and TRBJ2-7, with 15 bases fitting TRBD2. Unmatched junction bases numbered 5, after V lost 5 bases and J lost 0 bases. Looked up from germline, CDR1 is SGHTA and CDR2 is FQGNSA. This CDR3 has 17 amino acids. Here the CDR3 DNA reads TGTGCCAGCAGCGATCCGGGACTAGCGGGAGGCTCCTACGAGCAGTACTTC. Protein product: CASSDPGLAGGSYEQYF.

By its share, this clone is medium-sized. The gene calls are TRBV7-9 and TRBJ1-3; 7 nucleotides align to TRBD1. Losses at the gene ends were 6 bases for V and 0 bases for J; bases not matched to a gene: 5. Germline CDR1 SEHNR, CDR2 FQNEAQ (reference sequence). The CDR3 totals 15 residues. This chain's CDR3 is CASRLQGNSGNTIYF. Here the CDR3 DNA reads TGTGCCAGCAGACTACAGGGGAACTCTGGAAACACCATATATTTT.

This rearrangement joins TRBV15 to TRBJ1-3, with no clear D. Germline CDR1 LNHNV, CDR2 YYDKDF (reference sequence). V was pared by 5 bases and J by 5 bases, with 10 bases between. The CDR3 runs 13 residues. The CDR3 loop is CATSSEGRNTIYF. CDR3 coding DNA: TGTGCCACCAGCTCGGAGGGCAGAAACACCATATATTTT.

CDR3 sequence reads: CASSKVGDSTEAFF. The CDR3 region has the DNA TGTGCCAGCAGCAAAGTTGGGGATAGCACTGAAGCTTTCTTT. The rearrangement uses TRBV21-1 and TRBJ1-1. TRBV21-1 is marked as a pseudogene. The CDR3 is 14 residues long.

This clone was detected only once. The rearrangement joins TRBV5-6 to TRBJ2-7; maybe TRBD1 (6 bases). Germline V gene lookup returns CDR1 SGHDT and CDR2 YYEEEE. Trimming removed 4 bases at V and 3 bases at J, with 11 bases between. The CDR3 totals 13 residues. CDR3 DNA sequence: TGTGCCAGCAGCATGGCCAGGGGCTACGAGCAGTACTTC. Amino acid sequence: CASSMARGYEQYF.

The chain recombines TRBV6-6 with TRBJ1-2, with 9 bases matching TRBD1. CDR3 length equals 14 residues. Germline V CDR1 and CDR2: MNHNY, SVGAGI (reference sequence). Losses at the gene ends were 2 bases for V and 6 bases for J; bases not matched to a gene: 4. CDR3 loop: CASSYGRTGDGYTF. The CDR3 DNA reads TGTGCCAGCAGTTACGGTCGGACAGGGGATGGCTACACCTTC.

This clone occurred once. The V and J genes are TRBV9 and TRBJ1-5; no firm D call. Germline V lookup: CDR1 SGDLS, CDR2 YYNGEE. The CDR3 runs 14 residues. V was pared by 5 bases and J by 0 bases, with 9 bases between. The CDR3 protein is CASSNKDSNQPQHF. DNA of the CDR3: TGTGCCAGCAGTAACAAGGATAGCAATCAGCCCCAGCATTTT.

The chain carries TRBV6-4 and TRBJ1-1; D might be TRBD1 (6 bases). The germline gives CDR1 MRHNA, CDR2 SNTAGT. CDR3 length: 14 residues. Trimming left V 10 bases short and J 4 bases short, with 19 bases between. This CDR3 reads CATRDTSWGTEAFF. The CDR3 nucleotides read TGTGCCACCCGGGACACATCTTGGGGCACTGAAGCTTTCTTT.

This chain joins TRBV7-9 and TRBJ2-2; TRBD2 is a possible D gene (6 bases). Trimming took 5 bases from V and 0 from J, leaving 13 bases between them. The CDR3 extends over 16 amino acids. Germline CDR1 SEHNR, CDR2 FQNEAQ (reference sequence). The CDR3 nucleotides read TGTGCCAGCAGCCGCCTAGCGTTTGCGAACACCGGGGAGCTGTTTTTT. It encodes CASSRLAFANTGELFF.

DNA of the CDR3: TGTGCCACCAGCAGAGATAGGGGGTATGACACCGGGGAGCTGTTTTTT. Its translation: CATSRDRGYDTGELFF. The rearrangement links TRBV15 to TRBJ2-2; possible D gene TRBD1, 6 bases. V was clipped by 0 bases and J by 3 bases, with 11 bases between them. The CDR3 sequence is 16 residues long. The germline V gene has CDR1 LNHNV and CDR2 YYDKDF (reference sequence). The entire variable domain, with the rest obtained from reference TRBV15 and TRBJ2-2, is as follows: DAMVIQNPRYQVTQFGKPVTLSCSQTLNHNVMYWYQQKSSQAPKLLFHYYDKDFNNEADTPDNFQSRRPNTSFCFLDIRSPGLGDTAMYLCATSRDRGYDTGELFFGEGSRLTVL.

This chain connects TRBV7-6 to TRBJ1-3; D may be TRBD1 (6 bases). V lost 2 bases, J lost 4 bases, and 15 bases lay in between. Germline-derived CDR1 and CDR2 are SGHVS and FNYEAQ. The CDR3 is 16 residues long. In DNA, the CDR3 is TGTGCCAGCAGCTTAATCACGGGGGGCGCGGGAAACACCATATATTTT. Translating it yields CASSLITGGAGNTIYF.

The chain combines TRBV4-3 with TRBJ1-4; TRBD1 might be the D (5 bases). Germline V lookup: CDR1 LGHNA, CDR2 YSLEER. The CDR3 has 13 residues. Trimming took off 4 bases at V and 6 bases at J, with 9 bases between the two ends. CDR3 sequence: CASSRDRDEKLFF. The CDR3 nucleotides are TGCGCCAGCAGCCGCGACAGAGATGAAAAACTGTTTTTT.

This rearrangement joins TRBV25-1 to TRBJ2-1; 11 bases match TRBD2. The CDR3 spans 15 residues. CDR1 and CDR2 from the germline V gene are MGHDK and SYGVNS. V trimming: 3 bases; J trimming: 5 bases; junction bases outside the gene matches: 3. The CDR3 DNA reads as TGTGCCAGCAGTGAGTCTAGCGGGAGGCACAATGAGCAGTTCTTC. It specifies CASSESSGRHNEQFF.

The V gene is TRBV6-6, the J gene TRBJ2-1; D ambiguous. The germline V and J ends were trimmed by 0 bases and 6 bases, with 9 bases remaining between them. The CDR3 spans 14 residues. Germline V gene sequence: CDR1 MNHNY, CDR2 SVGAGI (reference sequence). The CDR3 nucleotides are TGTGCCAGCAGTTACTCAGGGTTCGGCAATGAGCAGTTCTTC. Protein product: CASSYSGFGNEQFF.

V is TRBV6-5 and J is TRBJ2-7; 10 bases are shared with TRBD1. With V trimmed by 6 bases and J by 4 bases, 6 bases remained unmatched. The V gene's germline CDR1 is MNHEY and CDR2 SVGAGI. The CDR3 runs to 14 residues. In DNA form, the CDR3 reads TGTGCCAGCAGGACCGGGACAGGGGCTTACGAGCAGTACTTC. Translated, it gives CASRTGTGAYEQYF.